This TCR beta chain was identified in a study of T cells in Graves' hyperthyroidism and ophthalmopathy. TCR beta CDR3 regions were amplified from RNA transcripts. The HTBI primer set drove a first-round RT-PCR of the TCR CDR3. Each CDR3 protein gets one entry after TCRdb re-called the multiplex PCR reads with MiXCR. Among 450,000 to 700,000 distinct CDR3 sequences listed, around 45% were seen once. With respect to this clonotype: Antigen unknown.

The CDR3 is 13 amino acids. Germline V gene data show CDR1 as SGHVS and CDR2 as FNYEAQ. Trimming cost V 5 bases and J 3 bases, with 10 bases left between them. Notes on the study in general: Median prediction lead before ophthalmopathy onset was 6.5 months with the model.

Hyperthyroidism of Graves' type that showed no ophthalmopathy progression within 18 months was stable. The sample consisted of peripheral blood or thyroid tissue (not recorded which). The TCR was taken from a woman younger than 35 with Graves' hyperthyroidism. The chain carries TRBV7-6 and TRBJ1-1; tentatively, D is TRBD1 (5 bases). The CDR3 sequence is CASSPRGHTEAFF. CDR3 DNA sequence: TGTGCCAGCAGCCCAAGGGGACACACTGAAGCTTTCTTT.